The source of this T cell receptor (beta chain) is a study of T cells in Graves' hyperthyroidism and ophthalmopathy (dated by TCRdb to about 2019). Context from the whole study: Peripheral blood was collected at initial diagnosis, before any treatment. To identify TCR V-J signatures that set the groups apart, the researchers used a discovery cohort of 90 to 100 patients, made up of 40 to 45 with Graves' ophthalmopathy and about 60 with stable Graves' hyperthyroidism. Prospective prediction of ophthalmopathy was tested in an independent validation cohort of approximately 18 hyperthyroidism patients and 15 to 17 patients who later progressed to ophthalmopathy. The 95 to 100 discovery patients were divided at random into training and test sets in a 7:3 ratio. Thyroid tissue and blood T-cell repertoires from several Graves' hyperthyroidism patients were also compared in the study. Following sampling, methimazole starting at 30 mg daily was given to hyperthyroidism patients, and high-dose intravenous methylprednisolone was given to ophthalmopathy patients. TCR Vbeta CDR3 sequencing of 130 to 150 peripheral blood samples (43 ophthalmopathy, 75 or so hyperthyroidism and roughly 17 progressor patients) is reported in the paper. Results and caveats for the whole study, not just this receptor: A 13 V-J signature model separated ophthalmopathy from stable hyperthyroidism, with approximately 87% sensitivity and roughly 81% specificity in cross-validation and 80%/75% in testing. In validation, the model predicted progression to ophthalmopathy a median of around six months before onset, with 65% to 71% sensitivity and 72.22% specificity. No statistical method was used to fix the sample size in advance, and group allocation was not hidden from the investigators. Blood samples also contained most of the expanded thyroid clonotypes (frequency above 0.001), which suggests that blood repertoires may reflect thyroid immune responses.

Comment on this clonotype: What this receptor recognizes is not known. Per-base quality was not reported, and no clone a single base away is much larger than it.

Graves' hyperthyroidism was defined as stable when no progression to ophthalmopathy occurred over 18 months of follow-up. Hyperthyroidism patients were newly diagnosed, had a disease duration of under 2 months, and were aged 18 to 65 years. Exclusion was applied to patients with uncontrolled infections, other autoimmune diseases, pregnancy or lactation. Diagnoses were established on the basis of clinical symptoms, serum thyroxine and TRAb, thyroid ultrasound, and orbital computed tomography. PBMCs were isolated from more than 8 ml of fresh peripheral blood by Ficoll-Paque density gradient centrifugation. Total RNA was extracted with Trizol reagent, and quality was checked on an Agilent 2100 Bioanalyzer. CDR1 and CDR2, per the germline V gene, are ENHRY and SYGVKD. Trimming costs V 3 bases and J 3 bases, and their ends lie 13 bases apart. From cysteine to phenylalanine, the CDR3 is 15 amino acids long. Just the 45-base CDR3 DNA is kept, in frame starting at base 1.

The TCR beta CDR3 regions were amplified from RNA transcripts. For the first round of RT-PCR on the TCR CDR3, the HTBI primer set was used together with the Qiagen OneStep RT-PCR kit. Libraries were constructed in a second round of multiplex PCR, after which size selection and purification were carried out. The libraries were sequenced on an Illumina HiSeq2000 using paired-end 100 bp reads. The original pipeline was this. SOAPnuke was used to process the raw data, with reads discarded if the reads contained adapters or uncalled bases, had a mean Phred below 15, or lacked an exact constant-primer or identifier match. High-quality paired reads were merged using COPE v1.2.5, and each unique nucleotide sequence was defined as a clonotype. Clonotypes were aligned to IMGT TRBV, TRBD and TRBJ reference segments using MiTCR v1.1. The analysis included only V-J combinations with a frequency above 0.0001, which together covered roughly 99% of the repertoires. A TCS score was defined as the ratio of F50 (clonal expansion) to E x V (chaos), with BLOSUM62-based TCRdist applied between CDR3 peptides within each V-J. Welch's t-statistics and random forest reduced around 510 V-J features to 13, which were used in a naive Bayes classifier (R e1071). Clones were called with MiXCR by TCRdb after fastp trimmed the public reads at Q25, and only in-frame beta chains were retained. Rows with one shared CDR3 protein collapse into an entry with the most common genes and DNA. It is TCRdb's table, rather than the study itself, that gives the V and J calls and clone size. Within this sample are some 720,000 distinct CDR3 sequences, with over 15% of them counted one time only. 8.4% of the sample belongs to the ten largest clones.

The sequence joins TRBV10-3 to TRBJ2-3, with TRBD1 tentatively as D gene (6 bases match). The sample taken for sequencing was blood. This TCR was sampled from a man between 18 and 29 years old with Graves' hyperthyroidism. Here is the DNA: TGTGCCATCAGTGAAGGGGGTAGGAATACAGATACGCAGTATTTT. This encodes CAISEGGRNTDTQYF.